This note documents a single T cell receptor (beta chain) sequence. No antigen is known for it. No base quality values were provided; no much bigger clone lies one nucleotide off. The data stem from a study of Ad26.COV2.S vaccination and SARS-CoV-2 variants (dated by TCRdb to the early 2020s). For the study in its entirety: Vaccine-arm donors came from COV1001, a multicentre, randomized, double-blind, placebo-controlled phase I-IIa trial of Ad26.COV2.S in healthy adults. Blinding of investigators to trial group allocation was maintained during experiments and outcome assessment. A total of 32 samples were included in the TCR-sequenced set, comprising around 19 Ad26.COV2.S vaccine recipients, 5 placebo recipients and 8 SARS-CoV-2 convalescent individuals. Dosing of Ad26.COV2.S was intramuscular, at either 5x10^10 or 1x10^11 viral particles, delivered as one shot or as two shots spaced 56 days apart. Sequencing of the TCRbeta repertoire served to evaluate the specificity and breadth of SARS-CoV-2-reactive T cell receptors following Ad26.COV2.S vaccination. Trial participants were randomized into five groups of five: low-dose or high-dose Ad26.COV2.S given once or twice, or placebo on both occasions. Study-wide conclusions, independent of this receptor: Comparable non-spike TCR breadth was observed between vaccine and placebo recipients, consistent with only spike being contained in the vaccine. The study lacked the statistical power to compare responses across vaccine doses or regimens. It was noted by the authors that total T cell responses may have been underestimated by the TCR breadth and depth analyses. Spike-specific TCR breadth was higher in Ad26.COV2.S recipients than in placebo recipients (P = 0.0014). After vaccination, substantial breadth of spike-specific CD8+ and CD4+ T cell responses was reported.

TCRbeta CDR3 regions were sequenced with the immunoSEQ Assay. After extraction, genomic DNA underwent amplification by bias-controlled multiplex PCR, followed by high-throughput sequencing. The authors processed their data as follows. Collapsing and filtering of sequences were performed to quantify the absolute abundance of each unique TCRbeta CDR3 region. T cell fraction was estimated by normalizing TCRbeta template counts to usable DNA, which was measured by amplifying reference genes present in all nucleated cells. Repertoire TCRs were annotated as SARS-CoV-2-specific when V gene, CDR3 amino acid sequence and J gene were exactly matched to a known reactive TCR set. MIRA supplied the reference SARS-CoV-2 TCR set, which was filtered for enrichment in COVID-19-positive ImmuneCODE repertoires so that public or cross-reactive TCRs were removed. Based on the MIRA antigens, annotated TCRs were further analysed at the level of specific ORF or position within ORF. Breadth was defined as annotated unique rearrangements over total unique productive rearrangements; depth was the summed frequency of those rearrangements. TCR breadth was compared between groups using two-sided Wilcoxon rank-sum tests. As stored in TCRdb, this immuneACCESS dataset retains in-frame rearrangements with V and J assigned. A fraction of the clones does not appear; measured against another copy, unresolved V genes explain less than half of the discrepancy, and the remainder lacks a known reason. The DNA gave D and trimming, while V, J and clone size come from that table. This sample lists 300,000 to 400,000 clones; around nine tenths were detected once. The ten largest make up just under 5% of the sample.

This specimen's treatment or condition label, interpreted: roughly 20 received Ad26.COV2.S at low or high dose, single or two shots; five or six received placebo; per-sample allocation not given. Repertoires of vaccine and placebo recipients were sequenced from samples taken on day 63 after the first injection. Cohort 1b enrolled about two dozen adults aged 18-55 years at a single site in Boston, USA, between 29 July and 7 August 2020. Ad26.COV2.S was a replication-incompetent adenovirus type 26 vector expressing a prefusion-stabilized SARS-CoV-2 spike protein from the original Wuhan strain. The receptor was derived from a person aged 18-60 years who received the Ad26.COV2.S COVID-19 vaccine or a placebo. The sample in question was peripheral blood, obtained in a trial of Ad26.COV2.S vaccine versus placebo.

In nucleotides, the sequence is TGTGCCAGCAGCTTGCCCTCGGGAGTGAACACCGGGGAGCTGTTTTTT. It codes for CASSLPSGVNTGELFF. The rearrangement joined TRBV5-5 to TRBJ2-2, with a tentative D gene TRBD2 over 6 matching bases. CDR1 and CDR2, looked up from the germline V gene (reference sequence), are SGHKS and YYEKEE. The V end loses 1 base and the J end loses 1 base, and a stretch of 11 bases separates them. The CDR3 runs 16 amino acids, cysteine and phenylalanine included. CDR3 DNA is the only sequence kept; it has 48 bases, read in frame from the first base.